This T cell receptor beta chain derives from a study of shared clonotypes between healthy human individuals. Study conclusions and caveats: Represented genetic and exposure-history diversity was restricted by having few donors. Rarefaction showed sorted-subset sequencing was incomplete despite large depth.

Remarks on this clone: Its matching antigen is unknown. The sample carries other DNA sequences with the same CDR3.

Memory CD4+ cells were the fraction left after CD45RA+ naive selection. DNA at about 190 ng, roughly 27,000 T cell genomes, went into sorted-subset replicate PCRs. Here immunoSEQ multiplex PCR was the method, and the copy in TCRdb shows in-frame clones only, minus some. Among about 1,500,000 clones listed, roughly 96% were seen once. This CDR3 has 14 residues. The trim removed 6 bases at V and 4 bases at J, leaving 7 bases unmatched. The germline V gene encodes CDR1 MDHEN and CDR2 SYDVKM. This clonotype was sampled from a man aged 25-45 years in good health. Source material: naive CD4+ T cells sorted from blood. Subset denoted: CD45RA+ positively selected. V and J are TRBV28 and TRBJ2-7; 9 positions agree with TRBD2. The CDR3 DNA follows: TGTGCCAGCAGCGGAAGCGGGAGGTTATACGAGCAGTACTTC. This codes for CASSGSGRLYEQYF.